Listed here are 8 T cell receptor beta chains from one sample, sequenced in a study of T cell responses to AZD1222 COVID-19 vaccine. TCRdb's copy holds only in-frame clones and misses some; the assay was immunoSEQ multiplex PCR. The sample lists approximately 110,000 clones, around 82% occurring once. Sequencing was performed on peripheral blood, taken on day 0 of AZD1222 vaccination. The receptors stem from an adult in good health.

The chain uses TRBV11-2 and TRBJ1-1; D gene ambiguous. Germline-derived CDR1 and CDR2 are SGHAT and FQNNGV. The CDR3 totals 14 residues. The V end was cut by 2 bases, the J end by 8 bases, with 15 bases between. CDR3 sequence: CASSLYGGRSEAFF. The CDR3 DNA is TGTGCCAGCAGCTTATACGGCGGACGGTCCGAAGCTTTCTTT.

The chain carries TRBV18 and TRBJ2-2; no reliable D call. This CDR3 contains 15 residues. The germline CDR1 and CDR2 sequences are KGHSH and LQKENI. Trimming removed 4 bases at V and 1 base at J, with 10 bases between. The CDR3 DNA reads as TGTGCCAGCTCACTCACAACACAGAACACCGGGGAGCTGTTTTTT. Protein product: CASSLTTQNTGELFF.

The chain uses TRBV7-2 and TRBJ1-3; the match to TRBD1 covers 8 bases. Trimming cost V 5 bases and J 6 bases; bases outside gene matches: 9. Germline V gene lookup returns CDR1 SGHTA and CDR2 FQGNSA. CDR3 length equals 15 residues. DNA for the CDR3: TGTGCCAGCAGCACTCGACAGGGGTTGGCAAACACCATATATTTT. This gives the protein CASSTRQGLANTIYF.

The rearrangement joins TRBV6-5 to TRBJ2-2; no definite D call. CDR1 MNHEY and CDR2 SVGAGI come from the germline V gene. V shed 6 bases and J shed 5 bases, with 4 bases lying between them. The CDR3 extends over 11 amino acids. The CDR3 nucleotides read TGTGCCAGCAGGCGAACCGGGGAGCTGTTTTTT. This translates into CASRRTGELFF.

This clone has a handful of counts. The J gene is TRBJ1-5, the V gene TRBV7-8; D gene ambiguous. V was shortened by 2 bases and J by 7 bases, with 9 bases between the two germline ends. The CDR3 consists of 13 residues. Germline values: CDR1 SGHVS, CDR2 FQNEAQ. DNA of the CDR3: TGTGCCAGCAGCTTATGGGGAGGCCAGCCCCAGCATTTT. Translating gives CASSLWGGQPQHF.

V usage is TRBV7-9 and J usage is TRBJ1-2; the D gene is possibly TRBD1 (6 bases). Germline V lookup: CDR1 SEHNR, CDR2 FQNEAQ (reference sequence). The V and J ends lost 1 base and 4 bases respectively, with 10 bases between them. The CDR3 spans 14 residues. The CDR3 nucleotides are TGTGCCAGCAGCTTAGGACGGGGGGCCTATGGCTACACCTTC. It is translated as CASSLGRGAYGYTF.

The gene calls are TRBV6-5 and TRBJ1-2, with D possibly being TRBD1 (6 bases). The CDR3 is 14 residues long. V was cut by 2 bases and J by 2 bases, with 9 bases left in between. Germline CDR1 and CDR2: MNHEY and SVGAGI. CDR3 in amino acids: CASSYLQGNYGYTF. The CDR3 nucleotides read TGTGCCAGCAGTTACCTGCAGGGGAACTATGGCTACACCTTC.

The V and J genes are TRBV27 and TRBJ1-1, with 7 nucleotides matching TRBD1. V lost 5 bases to trimming and J lost 1 base; unmatched junction nucleotides: 19. Germline lookup yields CDR1 MNHEY and CDR2 SMNVEV (reference sequence). This CDR3 comprises 19 residues. CDR3 region: CASSPLGQSWHSTNTEAFF. CDR3 sequence (DNA): TGTGCCAGCAGTCCCCTGGGACAGAGTTGGCATTCAACGAACACTGAAGCTTTCTTT.